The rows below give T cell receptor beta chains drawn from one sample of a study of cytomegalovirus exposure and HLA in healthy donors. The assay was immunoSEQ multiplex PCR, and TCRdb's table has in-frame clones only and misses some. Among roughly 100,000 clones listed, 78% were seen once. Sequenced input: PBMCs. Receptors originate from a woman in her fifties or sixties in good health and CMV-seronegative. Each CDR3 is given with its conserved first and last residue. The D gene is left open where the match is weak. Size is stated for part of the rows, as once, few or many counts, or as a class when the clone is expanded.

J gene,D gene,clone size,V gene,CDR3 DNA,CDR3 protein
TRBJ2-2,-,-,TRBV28,TGTGCCAGCAGTTTCGCCGGGGAGCTGTTTTTT,CASSFAGELFF
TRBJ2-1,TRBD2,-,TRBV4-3,TGCGCCAGCAGCCAAGTAGGGTGGGGACTAGCGACATACAATGAGCAGTTCTTC,CASSQVGWGLATYNEQFF
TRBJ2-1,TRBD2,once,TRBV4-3,TGCGCCAGCAGCCAAGATGCTAGCGGGGACTACAATGAGCAGTTCTTC,CASSQDASGDYNEQFF
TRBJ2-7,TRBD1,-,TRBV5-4,TGTGCCAGCAGCTCACAGGGGGCGGGTTACGAGCAGTACTTC,CASSSQGAGYEQYF
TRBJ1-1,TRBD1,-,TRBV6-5,TGTGCCAGCAGTCCAGACAGGGGTGGGTACACTGAAGCTTTCTTT,CASSPDRGGYTEAFF
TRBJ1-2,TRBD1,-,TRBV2,TGTGCCAGCAGCGGGACAGGGGGTTATGGCTACACCTTC,CASSGTGGYGYTF
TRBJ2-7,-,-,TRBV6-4,TGTGCCAGCAGTGCACAGGTGGGCTACGAGCAGTACTTC,CASSAQVGYEQYF
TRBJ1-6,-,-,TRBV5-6,TGTGCCAGCAGCACGCTATCCGGGACAACCTATAATTCACCCCTCCACTTT,CASSTLSGTTYNSPLHF
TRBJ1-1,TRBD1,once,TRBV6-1,TGTGCCAGCAGTGAACCGACAGGGGGAATTGGTGAAGCTTTCTTT,CASSEPTGGIGEAFF
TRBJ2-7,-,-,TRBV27,TGTGCCAGCAGCCCAATCGGCAGGTCAGGCTTTTACGAGCAGTACTTC,CASSPIGRSGFYEQYF
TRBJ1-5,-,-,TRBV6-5,TGTGCCAGCAGTTACTTATCCACTCGGGACTCTTTGCATTTT,CASSYLSTRDSLHF
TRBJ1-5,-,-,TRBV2,TGTGCCAGCGACGCCGAGGGTATGGGGCCCCAGCATTTT,CASDAEGMGPQHF
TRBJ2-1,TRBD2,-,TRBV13,TGTGCCAGCAGCGTTCCGGGACTAGCGAGAAATGAGCAGTTCTTC,CASSVPGLARNEQFF
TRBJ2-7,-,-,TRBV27,TGTGCCAGCACCACCCTCAGCGGTAGCTCCTACGAGCAGTACTTC,CASTTLSGSSYEQYF
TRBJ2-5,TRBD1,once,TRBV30,TGTGCCTGGAGGGGACAGGGCCAAGAGACCCAGTACTTC,CAWRGQGQETQYF
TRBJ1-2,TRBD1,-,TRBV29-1,TGCAGCGTTGATGGGACAGCCTATGGCTACACCTTC,CSVDGTAYGYTF
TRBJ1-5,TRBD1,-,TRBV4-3,TGCGCCAGCAGCCTGACAGGGGGCAATCAGCCCCAGCATTTT,CASSLTGGNQPQHF
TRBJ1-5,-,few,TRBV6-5,TGTGCCAGCCGAGGGATCGGCAATCAGCCCCAGCATTTT,CASRGIGNQPQHF
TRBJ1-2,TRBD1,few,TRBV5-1,TGCGCCAGCAGCCTTGACAGGGGTGATGGCTACACCTTC,CASSLDRGDGYTF
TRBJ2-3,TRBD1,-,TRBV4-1,TGCGCCAGCAGCCAAGCGACAGGGTCCACCACAGATACGCAGTATTTT,CASSQATGSTTDTQYF
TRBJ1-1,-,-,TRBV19,TGTGCCAGTAGTATCGGACGACAGAACACTGAGGCTTTCTTT,CASSIGRQNTEAFF
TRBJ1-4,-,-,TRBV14,TGTGCCAGCAGCCCTCTGGAGCACCGGTTTAATGAAAAACTGTTTTTT,CASSPLEHRFNEKLFF
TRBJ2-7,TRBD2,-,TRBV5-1,TGCGCCAGCAGCTCCCAGCGGGGGGGGTTTGGCACCTACGAGCAGTACTTC,CASSSQRGGFGTYEQYF
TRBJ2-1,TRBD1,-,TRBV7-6,TGTGCCAGCAGCAGCACCGGGACAGGCTCCTACAATGAGCAGTTCTTC,CASSSTGTGSYNEQFF
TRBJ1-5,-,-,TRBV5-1,TGCGCCAGCAGCTTGGGCAGCGGCAATCAGCCCCAGCATTTT,CASSLGSGNQPQHF
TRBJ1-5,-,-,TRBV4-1,TGCGCCAGCAGCCAAACGACAGAAAATCAGCCCCAGCATTTT,CASSQTTENQPQHF
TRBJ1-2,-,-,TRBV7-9,TGTGCCAGCAGCTTGCCCCCCGTCGACAGCAACTATGGCTACACCTTC,CASSLPPVDSNYGYTF
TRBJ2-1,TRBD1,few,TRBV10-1,TGCGCCAGCAGTGAGGTGACAGGGGCTTCCTACAATGAGCAGTTCTTC,CASSEVTGASYNEQFF
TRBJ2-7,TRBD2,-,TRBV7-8,TGTGCCAGCAGCTTAGCCCTTACCGGGAGGGCGACCTACGAGCAGTACTTC,CASSLALTGRATYEQYF
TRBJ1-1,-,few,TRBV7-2,TGTGCCAGCAGCTTACCTCCCCCAGGGAACACTGAAGCTTTCTTT,CASSLPPPGNTEAFF
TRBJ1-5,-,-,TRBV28,TGTGCCAGCAGTTTCTTACAGGGAAGTCAGCCCCAGCATTTT,CASSFLQGSQPQHF
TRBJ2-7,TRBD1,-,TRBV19,TGTGCCAGTAGTATAGACCAGGGGGCCTACGAGCAGTACTTC,CASSIDQGAYEQYF
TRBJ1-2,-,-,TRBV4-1,TGCGCCAGCAGCCAAGCAGGGCTCAACTATGGCTACACCTTC,CASSQAGLNYGYTF
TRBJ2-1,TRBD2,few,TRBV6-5,TGTGCCAGCAGTAATAGCGGGAGGGTTCAGTTCTTC,CASSNSGRVQFF
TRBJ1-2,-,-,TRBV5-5,TGTGCCAGCAGCCCCTCCAGATTCTATGGCTACACCTTC,CASSPSRFYGYTF
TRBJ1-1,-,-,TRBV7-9,TGTGCCAGCACCACCCTCGAGGGGAGGTACACTGAAGCTTTCTTT,CASTTLEGRYTEAFF
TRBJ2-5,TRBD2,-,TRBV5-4,TGTGCCAGCAGCCGCACTAGCGGACAAGAGACCCAGTACTTC,CASSRTSGQETQYF
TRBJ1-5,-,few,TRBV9,TGTGCCAGCAGCCCGGGGACAAGCGGAATTCAGCCCCAGCATTTT,CASSPGTSGIQPQHF
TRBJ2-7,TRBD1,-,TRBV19,TGTGCCAGTAGTACGGACAGGTCCTACGAGCAGTACTTC,CASSTDRSYEQYF
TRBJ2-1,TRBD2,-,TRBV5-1,TGCGCCAGCAGCTTGGCCGCTAGCGGGGGGGCAGTTGAGCAGTTCTTC,CASSLAASGGAVEQFF
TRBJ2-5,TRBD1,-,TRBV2,TGTGCCAGCAGTGAAAATGAGGGGACAGCCCGAGGAGAGACCCAGTACTTC,CASSENEGTARGETQYF
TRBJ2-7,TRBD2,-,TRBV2,TGTGCCAGCACCTCGGGACTAGCCAGAAACGAGCAGTACTTC,CASTSGLARNEQYF
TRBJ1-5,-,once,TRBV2,TGTGCCAGCAGTGCAACAGCTAGCAATCAGCCCCAGCATTTT,CASSATASNQPQHF
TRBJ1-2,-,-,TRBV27,TGTGCCAGCAGTTTATTCGGGGATGGGGACTATGGCTACACCTTC,CASSLFGDGDYGYTF
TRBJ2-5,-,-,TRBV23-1,TGCGCCAGCAGTCATCCCAGAAAAAGGGGCCAAGAGACCCAGTACTTC,CASSHPRKRGQETQYF
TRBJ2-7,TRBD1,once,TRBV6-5,TGTGCCAGCAGTTACTCATCCGGGACAGGGGAGTACGAGCAGTACTTC,CASSYSSGTGEYEQYF
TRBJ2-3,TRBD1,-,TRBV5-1,TGCGCCAGTAGCCGGGACAGGGGGCAAGGAGATACGCAGTATTTT,CASSRDRGQGDTQYF
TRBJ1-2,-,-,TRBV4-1,TGCGCCAGCAGCCAAGTCGGACAGACAGACTATGGCTACACCTTC,CASSQVGQTDYGYTF
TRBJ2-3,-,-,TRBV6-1,TGTGCCAGCAGTGAAGCGCGTCTTTTCACAGATACGCAGTATTTT,CASSEARLFTDTQYF
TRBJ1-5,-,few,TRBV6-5,TGTGCCAGCAGTCGTACCGGAGTCCTCAATCAGCCCCAGCATTTT,CASSRTGVLNQPQHF
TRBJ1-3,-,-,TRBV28,TGTGCCCGCACCAACACGGACTGCTCTGGAAACACCATATATTTT,CARTNTDCSGNTIYF
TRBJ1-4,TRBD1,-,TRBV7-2,TGTGCCAGCAGGTTGACAGGGGGCCTTGGGACTAATGAAAAACTGTTTTTT,CASRLTGGLGTNEKLFF
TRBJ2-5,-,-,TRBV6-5,TGTGCCAGCAGTTATGAGGGATGGGAGACCCAGTACTTC,CASSYEGWETQYF
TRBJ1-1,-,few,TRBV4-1,TGCGCCAGCAGCCAGGACGGGAGCTACACTGAAGCTTTCTTT,CASSQDGSYTEAFF
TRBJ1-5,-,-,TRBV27,TGTGCCAGCAGTTCCAGTGGGGGCGGTCAGCCCCAGCATTTT,CASSSSGGGQPQHF
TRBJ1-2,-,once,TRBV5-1,TGCGCCAGCAGCTTCATGACAGGAGGAGGAGGCTACACCTTC,CASSFMTGGGGYTF
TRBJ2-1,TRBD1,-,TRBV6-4,TGTGCCCCCCGGGGGACAGGGGTAGATAATGAGCAGTTCTTC,CAPRGTGVDNEQFF
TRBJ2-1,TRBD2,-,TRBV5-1,TGCGCCAGCAGCTCACTAGCGGGGGGCGGAGGCGAGCAGTTCTTC,CASSSLAGGGGEQFF